This T cell receptor (beta chain) was observed in a study of T cells in localized non-small cell lung cancer. General study findings and limits: Uninvolved adjacent lung showed the highest T cell clonality, exceeding tumor. Appearances in adjacent lung were noted for a median about 60 of the top 100 tumor clones.

Details on this clone: Its antigen is unidentified.

The data were produced by immunoSEQ multiplex PCR, yet TCRdb's version contains in-frame clones alone and is incomplete. The sample holds some 2,000 clones; 20% are singletons and the top ten take over 15%. The clonotype originates from a male donor older than 55 with stage I lung adenocarcinoma. This material consisted of lung tumor tissue, taken before any cancer treatment.

CDR3 sequence: CASSSDTGELFF. DNA of the CDR3: TGTGCCAGCTCATCGGACACCGGGGAGCTGTTTTTT. V is TRBV18 and J is TRBJ2-2, with D unclear. Between the trimmed V and J ends, which lost 5 bases and 3 bases, there was a span of 4 bases. There are 12 residues in the CDR3. In germline, CDR1 is KGHSH, CDR2 LQKENI.